Detailed here is one T cell receptor (beta chain). This entry is derived from a study of breast tumors, draining lymph nodes, adjacent tissues. TCRdb analysed the multiplex PCR reads with MiXCR anew, one entry per CDR3 protein. The sample includes roughly 70,000 distinct CDR3 sequences, approximately 45% of them seen just once. Source material: breast tumor tissue. The TCR originated in a female donor with breast cancer. Some clones in this sample may be carry-over from other donors' samples.

The CDR3 reads CASSLRGPGSNQPQHF. The CDR3 DNA reads as TGTGCCAGCAGCTTACGGGGCCCGGGTAGCAATCAGCCCCAGCATTTT. The genes are TRBV11-2 and TRBJ1-5; possible D gene TRBD1, 5 bases. V was pared by 2 bases and J by 0 bases, with 11 bases between. Looked up from germline, CDR1 is SGHAT and CDR2 is FQNNGV. CDR3 length equals 16 residues.